This TCR beta chain was captured by sequencing in a study of T cell responses to AZD1222 COVID-19 vaccine. The count of this clone is one. The data were produced by immunoSEQ multiplex PCR, yet TCRdb's version contains in-frame clones alone and is incomplete. The sample holds 100,000 or so clones, about 90% seen once. The length of the CDR3 is 14 residues. Germline CDR1 is SGHRS and CDR2 is YFSETQ. V was pared by 7 bases and J by 1 base, with 1 base of the junction left unmatched. J is TRBJ1-3 and V is TRBV5-1; the match to TRBD1 covers 11 bases. Sequencing was performed on peripheral blood, taken on day 0 of AZD1222 vaccination. The source is an adult in good health. CDR3 bases: TGCGCCAGCGGGACAGGGGGTTCTGGAAACACCATATATTTT. Its translation is CASGTGGSGNTIYF.